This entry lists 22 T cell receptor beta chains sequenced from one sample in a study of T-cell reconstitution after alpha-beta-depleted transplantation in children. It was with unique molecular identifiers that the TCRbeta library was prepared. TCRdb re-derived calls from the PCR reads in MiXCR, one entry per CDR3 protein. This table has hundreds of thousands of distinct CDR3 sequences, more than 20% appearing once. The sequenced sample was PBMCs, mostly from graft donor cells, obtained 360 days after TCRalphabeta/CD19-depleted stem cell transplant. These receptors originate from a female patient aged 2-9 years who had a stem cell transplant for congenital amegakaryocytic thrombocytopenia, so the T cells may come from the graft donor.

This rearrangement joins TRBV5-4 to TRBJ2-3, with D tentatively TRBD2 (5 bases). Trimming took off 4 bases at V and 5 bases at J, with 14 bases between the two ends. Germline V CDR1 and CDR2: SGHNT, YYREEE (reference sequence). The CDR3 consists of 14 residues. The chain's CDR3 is CASSPERRGDTQYF. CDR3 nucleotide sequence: TGTGCCAGCAGCCCCGAGCGGCGTGGAGATACGCAGTATTTT.

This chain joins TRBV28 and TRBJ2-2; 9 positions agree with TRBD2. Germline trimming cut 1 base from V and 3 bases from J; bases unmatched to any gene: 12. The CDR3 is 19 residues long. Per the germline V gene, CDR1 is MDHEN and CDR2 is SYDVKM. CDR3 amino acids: CASSLSSGTSGLYTGELFF. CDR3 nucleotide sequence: TGTGCCAGCAGTTTATCTTCGGGCACTAGCGGGCTCTACACCGGGGAGCTGTTTTTT.

CDR3 nucleotide sequence: TGTGCCAGCAGCCAGACTATTGCGGGAGCCAAAAACATTCAGTACTTC. Its protein is CASSQTIAGAKNIQYF. The V gene is TRBV3-1, the J gene TRBJ2-4; weak D call: TRBD2 (5 bases). Germline V lookup: CDR1 LGHDT, CDR2 YNNKEL (reference sequence). V dropped 3 bases and J dropped 0 bases, with 12 bases sitting between them. The CDR3 covers 16 residues.

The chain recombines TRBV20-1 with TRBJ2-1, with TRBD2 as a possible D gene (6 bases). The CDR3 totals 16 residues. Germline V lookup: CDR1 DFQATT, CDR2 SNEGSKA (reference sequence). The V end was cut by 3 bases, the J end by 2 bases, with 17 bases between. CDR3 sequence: CSAREADWGAYNEQFF. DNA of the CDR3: TGCAGTGCTAGGGAAGCTGACTGGGGGGCCTACAATGAGCAGTTCTTC.

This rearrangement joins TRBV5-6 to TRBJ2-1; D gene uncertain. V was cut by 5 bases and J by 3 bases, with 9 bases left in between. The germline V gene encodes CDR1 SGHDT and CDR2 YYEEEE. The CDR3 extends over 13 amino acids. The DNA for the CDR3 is TGTGCCAGCAGTGATAAGGGCTACAATGAGCAGTTCTTC. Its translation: CASSDKGYNEQFF.

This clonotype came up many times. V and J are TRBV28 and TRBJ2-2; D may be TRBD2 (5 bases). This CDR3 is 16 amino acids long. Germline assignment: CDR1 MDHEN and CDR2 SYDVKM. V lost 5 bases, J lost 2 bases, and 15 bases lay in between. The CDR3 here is CASSRTFPPNTGELFF. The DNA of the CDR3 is TGTGCCAGCAGTCGGACTTTCCCTCCAAACACCGGGGAGCTGTTTTTT.

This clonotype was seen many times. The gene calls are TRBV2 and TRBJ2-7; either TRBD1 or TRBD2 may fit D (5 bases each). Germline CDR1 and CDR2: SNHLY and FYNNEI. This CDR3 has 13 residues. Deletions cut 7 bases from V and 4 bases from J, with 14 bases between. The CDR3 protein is CASNPGAGYEQYF. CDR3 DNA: TGTGCCAGCAACCCCGGGGCAGGGTACGAGCAGTACTTC.

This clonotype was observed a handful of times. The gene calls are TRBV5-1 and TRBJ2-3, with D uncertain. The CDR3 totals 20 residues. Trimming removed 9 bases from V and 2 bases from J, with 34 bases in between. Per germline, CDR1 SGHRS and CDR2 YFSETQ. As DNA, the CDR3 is TGCGCCACCTCGCAGTCGGTTGAACGTCGTGCCGATCGCGTCACAGATACGCAGTATTTT. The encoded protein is CATSQSVERRADRVTDTQYF.

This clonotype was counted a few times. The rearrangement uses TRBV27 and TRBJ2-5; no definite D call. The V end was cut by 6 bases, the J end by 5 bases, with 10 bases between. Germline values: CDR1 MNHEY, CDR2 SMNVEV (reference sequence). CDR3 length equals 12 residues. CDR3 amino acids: CASSALGETQYF. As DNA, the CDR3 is TGTGCCAGCAGCGCATTGGGTGAGACCCAGTACTTC.

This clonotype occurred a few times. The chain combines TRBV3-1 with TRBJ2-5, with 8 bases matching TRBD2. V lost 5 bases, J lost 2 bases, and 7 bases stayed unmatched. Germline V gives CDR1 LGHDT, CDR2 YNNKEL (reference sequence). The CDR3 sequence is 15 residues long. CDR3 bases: TGTGCCAGCAGCGACTCAGCGGGAGTTCAAGAGACCCAGTACTTC. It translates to CASSDSAGVQETQYF.

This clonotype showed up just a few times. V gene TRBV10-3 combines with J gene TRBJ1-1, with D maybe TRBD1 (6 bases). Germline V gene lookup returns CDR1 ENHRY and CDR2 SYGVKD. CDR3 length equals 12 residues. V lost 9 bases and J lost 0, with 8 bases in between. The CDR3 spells CAIGQLNTEAFF. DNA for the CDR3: TGTGCCATTGGACAGTTGAACACTGAAGCTTTCTTT.

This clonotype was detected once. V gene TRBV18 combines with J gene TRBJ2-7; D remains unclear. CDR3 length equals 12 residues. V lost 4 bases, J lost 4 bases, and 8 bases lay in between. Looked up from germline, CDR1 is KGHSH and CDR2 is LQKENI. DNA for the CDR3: TGTGCCAGCTCACGGGAAGATTACGAGCAGTACTTC. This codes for CASSREDYEQYF.

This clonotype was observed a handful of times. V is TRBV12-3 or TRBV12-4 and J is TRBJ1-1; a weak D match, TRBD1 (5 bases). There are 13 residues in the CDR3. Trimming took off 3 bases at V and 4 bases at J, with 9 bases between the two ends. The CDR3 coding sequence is TGTGCCAGCAGTTTCGCCGGGACCACTGAAGCTTTCTTT. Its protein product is CASSFAGTTEAFF.

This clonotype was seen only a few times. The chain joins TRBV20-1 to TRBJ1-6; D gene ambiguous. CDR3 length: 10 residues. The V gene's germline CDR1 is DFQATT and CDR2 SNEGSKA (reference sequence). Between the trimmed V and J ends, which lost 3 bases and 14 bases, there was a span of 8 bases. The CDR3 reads CSARVLTLHF. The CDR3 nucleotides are TGCAGTGCTAGGGTTCTAACCCTCCACTTT.

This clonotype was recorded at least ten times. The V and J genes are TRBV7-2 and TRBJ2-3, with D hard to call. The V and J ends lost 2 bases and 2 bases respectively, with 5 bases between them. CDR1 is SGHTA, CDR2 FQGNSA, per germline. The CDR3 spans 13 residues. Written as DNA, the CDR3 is TGTGCCAGCAGCTTAACTTACACAGATACGCAGTATTTT. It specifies CASSLTYTDTQYF.

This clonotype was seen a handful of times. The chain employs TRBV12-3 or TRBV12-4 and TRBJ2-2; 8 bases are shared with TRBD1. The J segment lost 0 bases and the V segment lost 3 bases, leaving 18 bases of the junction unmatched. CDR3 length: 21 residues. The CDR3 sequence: CASSFAVGTGRFWTNTGELFF. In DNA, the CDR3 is TGTGCCAGCAGTTTTGCCGTAGGGACAGGACGGTTTTGGACGAACACCGGGGAGCTGTTTTTT.

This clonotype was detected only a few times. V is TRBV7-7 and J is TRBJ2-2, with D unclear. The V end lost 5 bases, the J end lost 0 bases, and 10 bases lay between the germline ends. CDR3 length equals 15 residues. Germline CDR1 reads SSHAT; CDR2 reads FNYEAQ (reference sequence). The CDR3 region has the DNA TGTGCCAGCAGCGCCGGGCCTTCGAACACCGGGGAGCTGTTTTTT. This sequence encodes CASSAGPSNTGELFF.

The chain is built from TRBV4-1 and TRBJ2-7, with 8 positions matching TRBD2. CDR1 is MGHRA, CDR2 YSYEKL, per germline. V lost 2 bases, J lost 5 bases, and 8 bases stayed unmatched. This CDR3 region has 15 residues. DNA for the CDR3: TGCGCCAGCAGCCAACCGGGACTAGTGGTTAACGAGCAGTACTTC. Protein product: CASSQPGLVVNEQYF.

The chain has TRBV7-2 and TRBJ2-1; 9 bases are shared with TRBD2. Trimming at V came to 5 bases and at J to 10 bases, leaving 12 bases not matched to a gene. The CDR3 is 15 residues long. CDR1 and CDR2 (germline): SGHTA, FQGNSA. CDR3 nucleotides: TGTGCCAGCAGCCGTTCGGGCGGGGGGGCCAGAGAGCAGTTCTTC. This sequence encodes CASSRSGGGAREQFF.

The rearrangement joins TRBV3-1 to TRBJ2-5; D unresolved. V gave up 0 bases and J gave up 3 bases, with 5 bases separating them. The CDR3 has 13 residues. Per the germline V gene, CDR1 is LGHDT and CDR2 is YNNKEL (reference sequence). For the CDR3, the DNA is TGTGCCAGCAGCCAAGATCTAGAAGAGACCCAGTACTTC. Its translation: CASSQDLEETQYF.

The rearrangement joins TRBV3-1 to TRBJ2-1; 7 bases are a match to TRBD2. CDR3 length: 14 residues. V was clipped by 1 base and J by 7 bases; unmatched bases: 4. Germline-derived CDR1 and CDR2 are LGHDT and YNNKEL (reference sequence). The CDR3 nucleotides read TGTGCCAGCAGCCAAGTCCCTAGCGGAAATGAGCAGTTCTTC. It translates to CASSQVPSGNEQFF.

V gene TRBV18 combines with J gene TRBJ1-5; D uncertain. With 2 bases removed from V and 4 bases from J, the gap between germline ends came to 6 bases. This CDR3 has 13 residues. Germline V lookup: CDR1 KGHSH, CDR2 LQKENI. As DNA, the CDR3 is TGTGCCAGCTCACCAAATCCTAATCAGCCCCAGCATTTT. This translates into CASSPNPNQPQHF.